Shown below are 20 T cell receptor beta chains from a single sample sequenced in a study of shared clonotypes between healthy human individuals. Data came from immunoSEQ multiplex PCR; TCRdb stores just in-frame clones and leaves some out. The sample contains 1.6 million or so clones, roughly 95% of which appear only once. Sequencing used naive CD4+ T cells sorted from blood. Subset: CD45RA+ positively selected. The receptor source for this set is a man in his thirties or forties in good health.

This clone was counted a single time. At one end the junction does not follow the germline gene, possibly because of a read error. The CDR3 DNA sequence: TGTGCTAGCAGCCTGACTAGCGGGGTCTACAATGAGCAGTTCTTC. Its translation is CASSLTSGVYNEQFF. The chain recombines TRBV7-7 with TRBJ2-1, with 11 bases lining up with TRBD2. The CDR3 has 15 amino acids. From germline, CDR1 is SSHAT and CDR2 FNYEAQ (reference sequence).

This clone was seen only once. V is TRBV6-5 and J is TRBJ1-2; D is undetermined. The germline V gene encodes CDR1 MNHEY and CDR2 SVGAGI. The CDR3 runs to 13 residues. Trimming pared 3 bases from V and 0 bases from J, leaving 5 bases between. The CDR3 coding sequence is TGTGCCAGCAGTTATCTCCCTAACTATGGCTACACCTTC. Amino acids: CASSYLPNYGYTF.

The V and J genes are TRBV28 and TRBJ2-7, with D perhaps given as TRBD1 or TRBD2 (5 bases each). V lost 6 bases and J 0 bases, leaving 9 bases between the germline ends. The CDR3 contains 13 residues. Per germline, CDR1 MDHEN and CDR2 SYDVKM. The chain's CDR3 is CASRGRLSYEQYF. The CDR3 nucleotides read TGTGCCAGCAGGGGACGTCTCTCCTACGAGCAGTACTTC. Based on the CDR3 plus reference TRBV28 and TRBJ2-7, the full variable domain is DVKVTQSSRYLVKRTGEKVFLECVQDMDHENMFWYRQDPGLGLRLIYFSYDVKMKEKGDIPEGYSVSREKKERFSLILESASTNQTSMYLCASRGRLSYEQYFGPGTRLTVT.

The CDR3 loop is CASSIRDIPHPNEQYF. Here the CDR3 DNA reads TGTGCCAGTAGTATACGGGACATCCCTCACCCAAACGAGCAGTACTTC. The chain uses TRBV19 and TRBJ2-7, with D possibly TRBD1 on 6 matching bases. Per germline, CDR1 LNHDA and CDR2 SQIVND (reference sequence). V lost 2 bases to trimming and J lost 5 bases, with 19 bases between them. The CDR3 has 16 residues. The variable domain in full, completed from reference TRBV19 and TRBJ2-7, reads DGGITQSPKYLFRKEGQNVTLSCEQNLNHDAMYWYRQDPGQGLRLIYYSQIVNDFQKGDIAEGYSVSREKKESFPLTVTSAQKNPTAFYLCASSIRDIPHPNEQYFGPGTRLTVT.

The genes are TRBV2 and TRBJ2-6, with 10 bases fitting TRBD1. V was clipped by 4 bases and J by 3 bases; unmatched bases: 3. The CDR3 is 16 amino acids. The germline CDR1 and CDR2 sequences are SNHLY and FYNNEI. The CDR3, as DNA: TGTGCCAGCAGTGGGGGACAGGGGAATGGGGCCAACGTCCTGACTTTC. Its translation is CASSGGQGNGANVLTF.

V is TRBV5-6 and J is TRBJ2-2; D gene unclear. The V end was cut by 4 bases, the J end by 8 bases, with 21 bases between. Germline V CDR1 and CDR2: SGHDT, YYEEEE. The CDR3 is 16 residues long. CDR3: CASSPLVLSTSGELFF. The CDR3 DNA reads TGTGCCAGCAGCCCTCTAGTTCTCTCTACTTCGGGGGAGCTGTTTTTT.

The V and J genes are TRBV4-3 and TRBJ1-3; D is unclear. Trimming removed 0 bases from V and 4 bases from J, with 10 bases in between. Germline CDR1 is LGHNA and CDR2 is YSLEER. This CDR3 spans 15 amino acids. The CDR3 sequence: CASSQERQPGNTIYF. The CDR3 nucleotides are TGCGCCAGCAGCCAAGAACGTCAGCCCGGAAACACCATATATTTT.

This sequence joins TRBV29-1 and TRBJ2-7; possible D gene TRBD2, 6 bases. CDR3 length: 14 amino acids. The germline V gene has CDR1 SQVTM and CDR2 ANQGSEA. Between the trimmed V and J ends, which lost 1 base and 7 bases, there was a span of 17 bases. The CDR3 region has the DNA TGCAGCGTTGAAGGCCTGCTAGCCCGGGGGGAGCAGTACTTC. This translates into CSVEGLLARGEQYF.

The genes are TRBV6-1 and TRBJ2-3; D not certain. Germline V gene data show CDR1 as MNHNS and CDR2 as SASEGT. The CDR3 spans 14 residues. V shed 10 bases and J shed 0 bases, with 14 bases lying between them. The CDR3 is CATKTESSTDTQYF. The CDR3 DNA reads as TGTGCCACCAAGACGGAATCAAGCACAGATACGCAGTATTTT.

The chain uses TRBV27 and TRBJ2-7, with 11 bases that match TRBD1. J lost 1 base, V lost 5 bases, and 7 bases had no gene match. The CDR3 has 16 residues. Germline V gives CDR1 MNHEY, CDR2 SMNVEV (reference sequence). CDR3 in amino acids: CASSRLGTGGSYEQYF. The CDR3 DNA reads TGTGCCAGCAGTCGCCTTGGGACAGGGGGTTCCTACGAGCAGTACTTC.

The chain carries TRBV6-1 and TRBJ2-1, with TRBD2 identical over 8 bases. Trimming took 6 bases from V and 0 from J; bases not matched to a gene: 4. In germline, CDR1 is MNHNS, CDR2 SASEGT. The CDR3 covers 15 residues. The CDR3 DNA reads as TGTGCCAGCAGGATAAGCGGGAGCTCCTACAATGAGCAGTTCTTC. Protein: CASRISGSSYNEQFF.

V usage is TRBV5-1 and J usage is TRBJ1-2, with D possibly matching TRBD1 (5 bases). Trimming cost V 0 bases and J 4 bases, with 13 bases left between them. The germline V gene encodes CDR1 SGHRS and CDR2 YFSETQ. This CDR3 comprises 15 residues. Here the CDR3 DNA reads TGCGCCAGCAGCTTGGTAGAGGGAGGGGTCTATGGCTACACCTTC. Residues: CASSLVEGGVYGYTF.

This chain links TRBV11-2 with TRBJ2-7; 8 bases are shared with TRBD1. The J segment lost 2 bases and the V segment lost 1 base, leaving 7 bases of the junction unmatched. This CDR3 comprises 16 residues. Germline V gene data show CDR1 as SGHAT and CDR2 as FQNNGV. This CDR3 is CASSLGRDRTTYEQYF. The CDR3 DNA reads as TGTGCCAGCAGCTTAGGTAGGGACAGGACAACCTACGAGCAGTACTTC.

V usage is TRBV4-1 and J usage is TRBJ2-3; 8 bases fit TRBD2. V gave up 0 bases and J gave up 0 bases; unmatched junction bases: 11. The CDR3 loop spans 19 amino acids. Germline V lookup: CDR1 MGHRA, CDR2 YSYEKL. CDR3 bases: TGCGCCAGCAGCCAAGAACAGGCTAGCGGGTCTCCTAGCACAGATACGCAGTATTTT. This sequence encodes CASSQEQASGSPSTDTQYF.

The gene calls are TRBV2 and TRBJ1-2; D call uncertain. CDR1 and CDR2 from the germline V gene are SNHLY and FYNNEI. This CDR3 is built from 12 residues. The germline V and J ends were trimmed by 5 bases and 4 bases, with 8 bases remaining between them. DNA of the CDR3: TGTGCCAGCAGTAAAGATGTCTATGGCTACACCTTC. It translates to CASSKDVYGYTF.

The CDR3 DNA follows: TGTGCCAGCTCACCACTCAGGGATTATGTTGAAGCTTTCTTT. Its protein is CASSPLRDYVEAFF. The gene calls are TRBV18 and TRBJ1-1; D might be TRBD1 (5 bases). The CDR3 contains 14 residues. Trimming stripped 1 base from V and 7 bases from J, with 13 bases between. Per germline, CDR1 KGHSH and CDR2 LQKENI.

The rearrangement links TRBV4-1 to TRBJ1-4; TRBD1 is a possible D gene (6 bases). The CDR3 extends over 15 amino acids. V lost 1 base and J 5 bases, leaving 11 bases between the germline ends. CDR1 and CDR2 from the germline V gene are MGHRA and YSYEKL. The DNA of the CDR3 is TGCGCCAGCAGCCAAGGGAGGGGGGCGAATGAAAAACTGTTTTTT. Translating it yields CASSQGRGANEKLFF.

In its sample, this clone was seen once. V gene TRBV5-4 combines with J gene TRBJ2-1, with D perhaps matching TRBD1 or TRBD2 (5 bases each). Looked up from germline, CDR1 is SGHNT and CDR2 is YYREEE (reference sequence). Deletions cut 8 bases from V and 9 bases from J, with 12 bases between. The CDR3 sequence is 11 residues long. Written as DNA, the CDR3 is TGTGCCAGTTTGTCCGGGACTGAGCAGTTCTTC. It translates to CASLSGTEQFF.

This rearrangement joins TRBV28 to TRBJ1-4; no clear D gene. V dropped 7 bases and J dropped 4 bases, with 10 bases sitting between them. This CDR3 spans 13 amino acids. The germline CDR1 and CDR2 sequences are MDHEN and SYDVKM. The CDR3 nucleotides read TGTGCCAGCATGTCCCAGAATAATGAAAAACTGTTTTTT. It encodes CASMSQNNEKLFF.

The chain combines TRBV6-6 with TRBJ2-5; possibly TRBD1 or TRBD2 for D (5 bases each). This CDR3 has 14 amino acids. V gave up 2 bases and J gave up 4 bases, with 11 bases separating them. The germline V gene encodes CDR1 MNHNY and CDR2 SVGAGI (reference sequence). The DNA for the CDR3 is TGTGCCAGCAGTTACAGGGGCGGAGGAGAGACCCAGTACTTC. It codes for CASSYRGGGETQYF.